This TCR beta chain was retrieved from a study of cytomegalovirus exposure and HLA in healthy donors. Overall study findings and caveats: An analysis done earlier found most TCR beta V segments productive about 87% or about 30% of the time.

Looked up from germline, CDR1 is KGHSH and CDR2 is LQKENI. This CDR3 is built from 13 residues. PCR employed 60 Vbeta and 13 Jbeta primers. Sequencing was performed with immunoSEQ multiplex PCR; in TCRdb, only in-frame clones are kept and a portion is missing. The sample includes some 180,000 clones, 9.5% seen only once; the top ten take roughly 1.3%. As for this clone: Its antigen is undetermined. The junction shows a germline mismatch at one end, possibly a read error. Other DNA sequences within the sample encode an identical CDR3.

The TCR originated in a woman between 25 and 40 years old in good health and CMV-seropositive. The specimen sequenced was PBMCs. The rearrangement links TRBV18 to TRBJ1-1, with D perhaps TRBD1 (5 bases). CDR3 loop: CASSYQGGTEAFF. The CDR3 DNA reads as TGTGCCAGCTCATACCAGGGAGGCACTGAGGCTTTCTTT.